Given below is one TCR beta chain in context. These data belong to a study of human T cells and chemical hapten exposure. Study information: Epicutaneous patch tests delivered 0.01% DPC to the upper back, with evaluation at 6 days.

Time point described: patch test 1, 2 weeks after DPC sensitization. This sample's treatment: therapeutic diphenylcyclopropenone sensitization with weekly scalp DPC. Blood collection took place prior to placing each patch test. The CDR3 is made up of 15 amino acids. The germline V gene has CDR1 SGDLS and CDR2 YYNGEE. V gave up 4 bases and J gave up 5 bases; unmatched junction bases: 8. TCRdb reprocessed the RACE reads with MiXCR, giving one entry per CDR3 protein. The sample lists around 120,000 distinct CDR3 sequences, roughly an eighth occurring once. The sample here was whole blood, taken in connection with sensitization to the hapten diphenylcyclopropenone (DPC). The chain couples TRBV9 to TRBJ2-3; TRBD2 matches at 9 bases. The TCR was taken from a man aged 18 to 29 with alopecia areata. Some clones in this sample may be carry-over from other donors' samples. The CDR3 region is CASSTLSGGGDTQYF. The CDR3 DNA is TGTGCCAGCAGCACCCTTAGCGGGGGCGGAGATACGCAGTATTTT.